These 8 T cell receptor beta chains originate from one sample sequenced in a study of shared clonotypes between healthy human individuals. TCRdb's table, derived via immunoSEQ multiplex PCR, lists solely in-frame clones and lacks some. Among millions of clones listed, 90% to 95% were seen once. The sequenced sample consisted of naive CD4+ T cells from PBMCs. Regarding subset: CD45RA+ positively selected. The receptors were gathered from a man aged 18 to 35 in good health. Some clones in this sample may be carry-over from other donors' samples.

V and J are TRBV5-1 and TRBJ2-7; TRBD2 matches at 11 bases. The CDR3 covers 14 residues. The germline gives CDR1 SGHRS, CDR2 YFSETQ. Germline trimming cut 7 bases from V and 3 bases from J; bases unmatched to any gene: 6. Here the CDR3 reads CASGKGTSGYEQYF. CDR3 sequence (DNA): TGCGCCAGCGGGAAGGGGACTAGCGGCTACGAGCAGTACTTC.

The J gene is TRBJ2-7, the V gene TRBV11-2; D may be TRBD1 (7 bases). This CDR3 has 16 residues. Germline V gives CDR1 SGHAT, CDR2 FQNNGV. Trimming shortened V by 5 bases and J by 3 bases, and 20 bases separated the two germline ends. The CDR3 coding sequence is TGTGCCAGCAGCCCCGCCCCTCGACAGGGACTCTACGAGCAGTACTTC. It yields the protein CASSPAPRQGLYEQYF.

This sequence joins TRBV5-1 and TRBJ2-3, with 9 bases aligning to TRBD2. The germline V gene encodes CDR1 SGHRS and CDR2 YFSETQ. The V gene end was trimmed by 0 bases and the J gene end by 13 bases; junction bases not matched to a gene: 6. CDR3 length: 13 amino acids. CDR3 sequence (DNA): TGCGCCAGCAGCTTGGAGGGACTAGCCGGGGAGTATTTT. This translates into CASSLEGLAGEYF.

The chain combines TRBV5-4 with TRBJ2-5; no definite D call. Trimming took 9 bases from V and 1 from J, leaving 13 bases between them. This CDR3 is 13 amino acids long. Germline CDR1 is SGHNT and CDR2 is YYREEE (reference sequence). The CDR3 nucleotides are TGTGCCACAAATGAAGGAGCCCAAGAGACCCAGTACTTC. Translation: CATNEGAQETQYF.

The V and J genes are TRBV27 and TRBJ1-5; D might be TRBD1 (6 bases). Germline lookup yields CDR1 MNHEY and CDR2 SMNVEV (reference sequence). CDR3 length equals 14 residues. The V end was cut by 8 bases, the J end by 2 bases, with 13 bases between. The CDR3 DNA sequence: TGTGCCAGCTCTCGGTCAGGGGGCAATCAGCCCCAGCATTTT. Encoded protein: CASSRSGGNQPQHF.

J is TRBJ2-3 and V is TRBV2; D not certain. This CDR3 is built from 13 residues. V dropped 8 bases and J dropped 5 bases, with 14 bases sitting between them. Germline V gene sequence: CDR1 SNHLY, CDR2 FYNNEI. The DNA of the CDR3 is TGTGCCAGCTCAACGTCGCAAGGAGATACGCAGTATTTT. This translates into CASSTSQGDTQYF.

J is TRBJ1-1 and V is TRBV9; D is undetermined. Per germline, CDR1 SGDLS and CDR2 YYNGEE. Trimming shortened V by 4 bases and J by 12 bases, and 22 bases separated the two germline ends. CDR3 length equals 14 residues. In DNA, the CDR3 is TGTGCCAGCAGCCCCCTAGGGCTGACCTTGTTGACTTTCTTT. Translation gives CASSPLGLTLLTFF.

This CDR3 is CASSLVRPSSNEKLFF. CDR3 DNA sequence: TGTGCCAGCAGCCTCGTTCGTCCTTCCTCTAATGAAAAACTGTTTTTT. The chain couples TRBV7-9 to TRBJ1-4, with no clear D. CDR1 and CDR2 (germline): SEHNR, FQNEAQ (reference sequence). The ends were cut back, 5 bases at V and 3 bases at J, with 16 bases in the middle. This CDR3 has 16 amino acids.